The 23 T cell receptor beta chains listed next were all sequenced from one sample in a study of cytomegalovirus exposure and HLA in healthy donors. Amplification used 60 Vbeta primers and 13 Jbeta primers. TCRdb's copy holds only in-frame clones and misses some; the assay was immunoSEQ multiplex PCR. The table records around 110,000 clones, roughly 9% of them present only once. Material: PBMCs. Receptors originate from a man younger than 45 in good health and CMV-seronegative.

The chain employs TRBV27 and TRBJ1-2; possibly TRBD1 for D (6 bases). The CDR3 extends over 18 amino acids. CDR1 and CDR2 (germline): MNHEY, SMNVEV (reference sequence). Trimming pared 3 bases from V and 1 base from J, leaving 21 bases between. The CDR3 nucleotides are TGTGCCAGCAGTTTTCCCCCGGCCGGCCGGACAGATAACTATGGCTACACCTTC. It codes for CASSFPPAGRTDNYGYTF.

The chain combines TRBV7-2 with TRBJ1-1; the D gene is possibly TRBD1 (6 bases). The CDR3 runs to 15 residues. The V gene lost 5 bases and the J gene lost 5 bases, with 18 bases spanning the gap. Germline V gene data show CDR1 as SGHTA and CDR2 as FQGNSA. Here the CDR3 DNA reads TGTGCCAGCAGCCCCCAGGGGTTAGGGGTGACTGAAGCTTTCTTT. Translation gives CASSPQGLGVTEAFF. The variable domain in full, completed from reference TRBV7-2 and TRBJ1-1, reads GAGVSQSPSNKVTEKGKDVELRCDPISGHTALYWYRQSLGQGLEFLIYFQGNSAPDKSGLPSDRFSAERTGGSVSTLTIQRTQQEDSAVYLCASSPQGLGVTEAFFGQGTRLTVV.

A word on this clone: At one end the junction does not follow the germline gene, possibly because of a read error. Different DNA sequences within this sample yield the same CDR3. The chain couples TRBV2 to TRBJ2-1; D uncertain. The V gene's germline CDR1 is SNHLY and CDR2 FYNNEI. This CDR3 has 12 residues. CDR3 nucleotides: TGTGCAAGCAGTGTAGCCGGCAATGAGCAGTTCTTC. It codes for CASSVAGNEQFF.

The genes are TRBV27 and TRBJ1-5; 8 nucleotides align to TRBD1. Germline CDR1 reads MNHEY; CDR2 reads SMNVEV (reference sequence). The CDR3 spans 15 residues. With V trimmed by 4 bases and J by 10 bases, 12 bases remained unmatched. The CDR3 loop reads CASSSLGTGPIPQHF. The CDR3 DNA follows: TGTGCCAGCAGTTCTCTAGGGACAGGACCAATCCCCCAGCATTTT.

The genes are TRBV5-6 and TRBJ1-6; 8 bases are shared with TRBD1. This CDR3 spans 15 amino acids. The germline V gene has CDR1 SGHDT and CDR2 YYEEEE. V lost 3 bases and J lost 5; bases outside the gene matches: 4. CDR3 protein: CASSYGTGHNSPLHF. CDR3 nucleotides: TGTGCCAGCAGCTACGGGACAGGTCATAATTCACCCCTCCACTTT.

The chain carries TRBV15 and TRBJ1-1; D may be TRBD1 (5 bases). This CDR3 has 13 residues. Trimming left V 0 bases short and J 5 bases short, with 7 bases between. CDR1 and CDR2 (germline): LNHNV, YYDKDF (reference sequence). In DNA, the CDR3 is TGTGCCACCAGCAGAGAAACAGGTACTGAAGCTTTCTTT. It translates to CATSRETGTEAFF.

This clone was observed a single time. The rearrangement joins TRBV4-3 to TRBJ2-7, with TRBD1 as a possible D gene (7 bases). V lost 0 bases and J 3 bases, leaving 12 bases between the germline ends. Germline CDR1 and CDR2: LGHNA and YSLEER. The CDR3 is 15 residues long. The CDR3 nucleotides read TGCGCCAGCAGCCAAGACCACAGGGGACTCTACGAGCAGTACTTC. Translating gives CASSQDHRGLYEQYF.

This chain links TRBV25-1 with TRBJ1-1, with 10 bases identical to TRBD1. The germline CDR1 and CDR2 sequences are MGHDK and SYGVNS. Trimming at V came to 2 bases and at J to 11 bases, leaving 8 bases not matched to a gene. This CDR3 has 14 residues. CDR3 amino acids: CASSENRDRGNAFF. The CDR3 DNA is TGTGCCAGCAGTGAAAACCGGGACAGGGGCAATGCTTTCTTT.

In its sample, this clone was seen a few times. The chain joins TRBV9 to TRBJ2-2; D gene unclear. CDR1 and CDR2 from the germline V gene are SGDLS and YYNGEE. V was trimmed by 2 bases and J by 5 bases, leaving 7 bases between them. This CDR3 contains 13 residues. CDR3 protein: CASSVVLTGELFF. CDR3 coding DNA: TGTGCCAGCAGCGTGGTACTGACCGGGGAGCTGTTTTTT.

Only a few counts were recorded for this clone. This sequence joins TRBV10-1 and TRBJ2-1, with 10 bases matching TRBD2. Per germline, CDR1 WNHNN and CDR2 SYGVQD (reference sequence). There are 14 residues in the CDR3. The V segment lost 5 bases and the J segment 3 bases; nucleotides outside the gene matches: 1. This CDR3 reads CASSTSGVYNEQFF. The DNA for the CDR3 is TGCGCCAGCAGTACTAGCGGGGTCTACAATGAGCAGTTCTTC.

The V call is TRBV15, the J call TRBJ1-5; D is ambiguous. This CDR3 has 15 amino acids. Germline V gene sequence: CDR1 LNHNV, CDR2 YYDKDF (reference sequence). With 0 bases removed from V and 0 bases from J, the gap between germline ends came to 6 bases. CDR3 sequence: CATSREGYSNQPQHF. The CDR3 bases are TGTGCCACCAGCAGAGAGGGCTATAGCAATCAGCCCCAGCATTTT.

In this sample, this clone turned up a few times. Mismatch with germline at one junction end may stem from a read error. The DNA of the CDR3 is TGTGCTAGCAGCCCACGGGACTACCAAGAGACCCAGTACTTC. It yields the protein CASSPRDYQETQYF. V is TRBV7-7 and J is TRBJ2-5; a weak D match, TRBD2 (6 bases). The CDR3 runs 14 residues. The germline V gene has CDR1 SSHAT and CDR2 FNYEAQ (reference sequence).

This chain links TRBV5-8 with TRBJ1-3, with D possibly being TRBD1 (6 bases). The CDR3 is made up of 16 amino acids. V lost 6 bases, J lost 0 bases, and 16 bases lay in between. The V gene's germline CDR1 is SGHTS and CDR2 YDEGEE. The CDR3 spells CASTLLGASSGNTIYF. DNA for the CDR3: TGTGCCAGCACCCTGCTGGGGGCAAGCTCTGGAAACACCATATATTTT.

This clone has only a few counts. The rearrangement uses TRBV4-3 and TRBJ2-7; the D gene is possibly TRBD1 (5 bases). The CDR3 has 18 residues. With 0 bases removed from V and 3 bases from J, the gap between germline ends came to 21 bases. The germline CDR1 and CDR2 sequences are LGHNA and YSLEER. The CDR3 DNA is TGCGCCAGCAGCCAAGATCACGGCAGAGCCAGGGTGATCTACGAGCAGTACTTC. Encoded protein: CASSQDHGRARVIYEQYF.

J is TRBJ2-1 and V is TRBV9; 8 nucleotides match TRBD1. Germline-derived CDR1 and CDR2 are SGDLS and YYNGEE. The V gene end was trimmed by 4 bases and the J gene end by 5 bases; junction bases not matched to a gene: 11. There are 16 residues in the CDR3. CDR3 bases: TGTGCCAGCAGCCCACGAGACAGGGGCACGGACAATGAGCAGTTCTTC. It encodes CASSPRDRGTDNEQFF.

This clone has just a few counts. The chain carries TRBV6-4 and TRBJ2-1; 10 nucleotides match TRBD2. The CDR3 is 14 residues long. The trim removed 8 bases at V and 3 bases at J, leaving 4 bases unmatched. The germline V gene encodes CDR1 MRHNA and CDR2 SNTAGT. CDR3 region: CASAGTSDYNEQFF. The CDR3 nucleotides read TGTGCCAGCGCCGGGACTAGCGACTACAATGAGCAGTTCTTC.

This chain joins TRBV15 and TRBJ1-2; 7 nucleotides line up with TRBD1. V was clipped by 2 bases and J by 4 bases; unmatched bases: 4. This CDR3 has 14 residues. The germline V gene encodes CDR1 LNHNV and CDR2 YYDKDF (reference sequence). The CDR3 DNA reads as TGTGCCACCAGCAGAACAGGGGTGTTCTATGGCTACACCTTC. Translation gives CATSRTGVFYGYTF.

This clone has just a few counts. The chain couples TRBV27 to TRBJ1-5; D remains unclear. Between the trimmed V and J ends, which lost 3 bases and 7 bases, there was a span of 10 bases. Germline CDR1 reads MNHEY; CDR2 reads SMNVEV (reference sequence). The CDR3 contains 13 residues. This CDR3 is CASSLRVGQPQHF. The CDR3 DNA is TGTGCCAGCAGTTTGCGGGTCGGGCAGCCCCAGCATTTT.

The genes are TRBV7-2 and TRBJ2-1; 8 nucleotides align to TRBD2. Trimming took 6 bases from V and 4 from J; bases not matched to a gene: 5. There are 14 residues in the CDR3. CDR1 and CDR2 (germline): SGHTA, FQGNSA. The CDR3 is CASSAAGGYNEQFF. CDR3 coding DNA: TGTGCCAGCAGTGCTGCGGGGGGTTACAATGAGCAGTTCTTC.

In this sample, this clone turned up a few times. This chain connects TRBV4-3 to TRBJ2-7; 7 nucleotides align to TRBD2. There are 18 residues in the CDR3. Per the germline V gene, CDR1 is LGHNA and CDR2 is YSLEER. J was trimmed by 3 bases and V by 1 base; bases with no gene match: 15. This CDR3 reads CASSQGPKAGTIGYEQYF. In DNA form, the CDR3 reads TGCGCCAGCAGCCAAGGACCAAAGGCCGGGACTATAGGCTACGAGCAGTACTTC.

V usage is TRBV6-6 and J usage is TRBJ1-1, with 7 bases fitting TRBD1. Unmatched junction bases numbered 8, after V lost 5 bases and J lost 2 bases. From germline, CDR1 is MNHNY and CDR2 SVGAGI (reference sequence). The CDR3 runs to 15 residues. The CDR3 DNA reads as TGTGCCAGCAGTGGTATGGACAGGTTAAACACTGAAGCTTTCTTT. It translates to CASSGMDRLNTEAFF.

This clone has more than one count but fewer than ten. This chain joins TRBV19 and TRBJ1-6; the match to TRBD1 covers 7 bases. Germline lookup yields CDR1 LNHDA and CDR2 SQIVND (reference sequence). The CDR3 is made up of 14 amino acids. The trim removed 9 bases at V and 7 bases at J, leaving 9 bases unmatched. CDR3 in DNA: TGTGCCAGCCACGTAGGGACAGCCAATTCACCCCTCCACTTT. It yields the protein CASHVGTANSPLHF.

This clone was recorded a few times. The chain recombines TRBV25-1 with TRBJ2-7, with D unclear. This CDR3 comprises 12 residues. Germline CDR1 MGHDK, CDR2 SYGVNS. Trimming left V 2 bases short and J 4 bases short, with 6 bases between. The CDR3 sequence: CASSEPGYEQYF. The CDR3, as DNA: TGTGCCAGCAGTGAACCCGGGTACGAGCAGTACTTC.